Below, 32 T cell receptor beta chains from the same sample are listed, as sequenced in a study of blood T cell repertoires in COVID-19. Clones were sequenced by immunoSEQ multiplex PCR, and TCRdb holds only the in-frame ones, with some missing. The data hold roughly 500,000 clones, with over 75% observed a single time. Sequencing used PBMCs or T cells enriched from blood (not recorded which). The source is a woman in her forties who had recovered from COVID-19.

This clone has a single count. The J gene is TRBJ2-1, the V gene TRBV18; TRBD1 aligns across 8 bases. Per germline, CDR1 KGHSH and CDR2 LQKENI. CDR3 length: 15 amino acids. The V and J ends lost 2 bases and 7 bases, in that order; junction bases with no gene match: 7. CDR3 amino acids: CASSPMAGGENEQFF. In nucleotides, the CDR3 is TGTGCCAGCTCACCAATGGCAGGGGGCGAGAATGAGCAGTTCTTC.

This chain connects TRBV5-6 to TRBJ2-2, with TRBD2 matching over 11 bases. The CDR3 consists of 15 residues. CDR1 SGHDT and CDR2 YYEEEE come from the germline V gene. Trimming at V came to 3 bases and at J to 7 bases, leaving 5 bases not matched to a gene. The DNA of the CDR3 is TGTGCCAGCAGCTGGGGTCTAGCGGGAGGCGGGGAGCTGTTTTTT. This sequence encodes CASSWGLAGGGELFF. Supplemented by reference TRBV5-6 and TRBJ2-2, the full variable domain reads DAGVTQSPTHLIKTRGQQVTLRCSPKSGHDTVSWYQQALGQGPQFIFQYYEEEERQRGNFPDRFSGHQFPNYSSELNVNALLLGDSALYLCASSWGLAGGGELFFGEGSRLTVL.

The chain couples TRBV10-1 to TRBJ2-3; D unresolved. The CDR3 spans 14 residues. Trimming removed 0 bases from V and 6 bases from J, with 10 bases in between. Germline CDR1 and CDR2: WNHNN and SYGVQD (reference sequence). CDR3 in DNA: TGCGCCAGCAGTGAGTCGTCCGGCAGGGATACGCAGTATTTT. As protein: CASSESSGRDTQYF.

The V call is TRBV7-2, the J call TRBJ1-1; 9 bases line up with TRBD1. The germline V gene encodes CDR1 SGHTA and CDR2 FQGNSA. The junction had 4 bases not matched to a gene; V was cut back by 4 bases and J by 4 bases. CDR3 size: 14 residues. CDR3 sequence reads: CASSSGTGITEAFF. In nucleotides, the CDR3 is TGTGCCAGCAGCTCAGGGACAGGGATCACTGAAGCTTTCTTT.

The V gene is TRBV10-3, the J gene TRBJ1-2; D is undetermined. V was cut by 6 bases and J by 4 bases, with 18 bases left in between. Germline-derived CDR1 and CDR2 are ENHRY and SYGVKD. The CDR3 consists of 15 residues. The CDR3 DNA sequence: TGTGCCATCAGGCGATCGGGGAGGGCTACCTATGGCTACACCTTC. It specifies CAIRRSGRATYGYTF.

The chain links TRBV7-2 to TRBJ2-1; possibly TRBD2 for D (6 bases). The CDR3 is made up of 13 amino acids. Per the germline V gene, CDR1 is SGHTA and CDR2 is FQGNSA. Trimming left V 6 bases short and J 4 bases short, with 10 bases between. CDR3 coding DNA: TGTGCCAGCAGATTCGGAGGGTACAATGAGCAGTTCTTC. Protein sequence: CASRFGGYNEQFF. Drawing the rest from reference TRBV7-2 and TRBJ2-1, the complete variable domain is GAGVSQSPSNKVTEKGKDVELRCDPISGHTALYWYRQSLGQGLEFLIYFQGNSAPDKSGLPSDRFSAERTGGSVSTLTIQRTQQEDSAVYLCASRFGGYNEQFFGPGTRLTVL.

The rearrangement joins TRBV7-2 to TRBJ2-7, with 7 bases fitting TRBD1. This CDR3 is 14 amino acids long. CDR1 and CDR2 (germline): SGHTA, FQGNSA. Trimming took 2 bases from V and 7 from J; bases not matched to a gene: 8. The DNA of the CDR3 is TGTGCCAGCAGCTTATGGGAGAGGGGGCGGGAGCAGTACTTC. Its protein is CASSLWERGREQYF.

The V and J genes are TRBV18 and TRBJ1-5; TRBD1 agrees at 9 bases. Germline V gives CDR1 KGHSH, CDR2 LQKENI. V lost 3 bases and J lost 5; bases outside the gene matches: 8. This CDR3 has 16 amino acids. The CDR3 nucleotides are TGTGCCAGCTCACCGACACCGACAGGGGGGGATCAGCCCCAGCATTTT. Its protein product is CASSPTPTGGDQPQHF.

With respect to this clone: The junction departs from the called germline gene at one end, perhaps through a read error. The V and J genes are TRBV14 and TRBJ2-1; TRBD2 matches at 10 bases. Germline V lookup: CDR1 SGHDN, CDR2 FVKESK. The CDR3 sequence is 18 residues long. DNA for the CDR3: TGTGCCAGCAGCCAAGTCATTAGCGGGAGGCGATTTTACAGTGAGCAGTTCTTC. Its translation: CASSQVISGRRFYSEQFF.

The rearrangement links TRBV27 to TRBJ1-2, with no clear D. Looked up from germline, CDR1 is MNHEY and CDR2 is SMNVEV (reference sequence). The V gene lost 4 bases and the J gene lost 4 bases, with 16 bases spanning the gap. This CDR3 comprises 15 residues. The CDR3 spells CASSSFPEVFYGYTF. CDR3 nucleotides: TGTGCCAGCAGTTCCTTCCCAGAGGTGTTCTATGGCTACACCTTC.

The gene calls are TRBV4-2 and TRBJ2-1; TRBD2 matches 12 bases. V gave up 1 base and J gave up 6 bases; unmatched junction bases: 4. The CDR3 is 16 residues long. In germline, CDR1 is LGHNA, CDR2 YNFKEQ. CDR3 protein: CASSQVGLAGLNEQFF. The CDR3 nucleotides are TGTGCCAGCAGCCAAGTTGGACTAGCGGGACTCAATGAGCAGTTCTTC.

The genes are TRBV11-3 and TRBJ1-2; D may be TRBD1 (5 bases). The CDR3 length is 16 residues. Germline CDR1 is SGHNT and CDR2 is YENEEA. Trimming pared 5 bases from V and 5 bases from J, leaving 21 bases between. The CDR3 region is CASSQRGAGRAYGYTF. The CDR3 DNA follows: TGTGCCAGCAGCCAACGTGGAGCGGGGCGAGCGTATGGCTACACCTTC.

Regarding this clone: Other DNA variants within this sample encode the same CDR3. The chain joins TRBV6-2 or TRBV6-3 to TRBJ2-5; D remains ambiguous. The CDR3 totals 12 residues. CDR1 and CDR2 (germline): MNHEY, SVGEGT. V dropped 2 bases and J dropped 4 bases, with 5 bases sitting between them. CDR3 sequence reads: CASSYPGETQYF. DNA of the CDR3: TGTGCCAGCAGTTACCCCGGAGAGACCCAGTACTTC.

This rearrangement joins TRBV3-1 (or the pseudogene TRBV3-2) to TRBJ2-1, with a possible D match to TRBD1 (5 bases). Per the germline V gene, CDR1 is LGHDT and CDR2 is YNNKEL (reference sequence). V was clipped by 1 base and J by 0 bases, with 10 bases between them. The CDR3 covers 16 residues. The CDR3 loop reads CASSQGGPVSYNEQFF. In DNA, the CDR3 is TGTGCCAGCAGCCAAGGGGGCCCTGTCTCCTACAATGAGCAGTTCTTC.

The CDR3 coding sequence is TGTGCCAGCAGTGAATGGGACTGGGGGGATGGCTACACCTTC. Its protein product is CASSEWDWGDGYTF. The V and J genes are TRBV25-1 and TRBJ1-2; D possibly corresponds to TRBD1 (5 bases). Germline V CDR1 and CDR2: MGHDK, SYGVNS. The CDR3 contains 14 residues. Trimming removed 1 base at V and 6 bases at J, with 12 bases between.

With respect to this clone: A junction boundary mismatches the germline segment, possibly from a read error. The chain is built from TRBV11-2 and TRBJ1-2, with D perhaps TRBD1 (5 bases). Germline CDR1 is SGHAT and CDR2 is FQNNGV. CDR3 length: 15 amino acids. CDR3 sequence (DNA): TGTGCCAGCAGCGTAGATCAGGGAAGAGGCTATGGCTACACCTTC. This gives the protein CASSVDQGRGYGYTF.

V usage is TRBV9 and J usage is TRBJ2-1; TRBD1 might be the D (6 bases). The CDR3 has 15 residues. The V gene's germline CDR1 is SGDLS and CDR2 YYNGEE. Trimming took off 0 bases at V and 4 bases at J, with 11 bases between the two ends. The CDR3 sequence is CASSVDTGTYNEQFF. Written as DNA, the CDR3 is TGTGCCAGCAGCGTAGATACAGGGACATACAATGAGCAGTTCTTC.

The V call is TRBV29-1, the J call TRBJ1-1; D not certain. Germline-derived CDR1 and CDR2 are SQVTM and ANQGSEA. This CDR3 has 13 residues. The V and J ends lost 7 bases and 0 bases respectively, with 12 bases between them. The chain's CDR3 is CSGGLSMNTEAFF. CDR3 bases: TGCAGCGGCGGACTTTCCATGAACACTGAAGCTTTCTTT.

The chain employs TRBV11-2 and TRBJ2-5; TRBD2 matches at 7 bases. Germline loops: CDR1 SGHAT, CDR2 FQNNGV. J was trimmed by 2 bases and V by 0 bases; bases with no gene match: 6. The CDR3 is 16 residues long. The CDR3 nucleotides are TGTGCCAGCAGCTTAGATCGAGCGGGACCTCAAGAGACCCAGTACTTC. It is translated as CASSLDRAGPQETQYF.

In its sample, this clone was seen once. The chain carries TRBV3-1 (or the pseudogene TRBV3-2) and TRBJ1-6; D is undetermined. This CDR3 has 14 amino acids. V dropped 3 bases and J dropped 7 bases, with 10 bases sitting between them. Germline CDR1 is LGHDT and CDR2 is YNNKEL (reference sequence). This CDR3 reads CASSHQQLNSPLHF. The CDR3 DNA reads TGTGCCAGCAGCCACCAACAGCTGAATTCACCCCTCCACTTT.

V is TRBV14 and J is TRBJ2-2, with D maybe TRBD2 (5 bases). Trimming took 1 base from V and 5 from J, leaving 23 bases between them. Germline V lookup: CDR1 SGHDN, CDR2 FVKESK. This CDR3 has 19 residues. In nucleotides, the CDR3 is TGTGCCAGCAGCCAAGTTTTCCTAGCCGGTGTCCCTTTAACCGGGGAGCTGTTTTTT. Translation: CASSQVFLAGVPLTGELFF. Full variable domain (missing parts from reference TRBV14 and TRBJ2-2): EAGVTQFPSHSVIEKGQTVTLRCDPISGHDNLYWYRRVMGKEIKFLLHFVKESKQDESGMPNNRFLAERTGGTYSTLKVQPAELEDSGVYFCASSQVFLAGVPLTGELFFGEGSRLTVL.

The chain combines TRBV7-8 with TRBJ2-7; 8 bases are shared with TRBD2. V dropped 3 bases and J dropped 0; count of bases not matched to a gene: 7. The V gene's germline CDR1 is SGHVS and CDR2 FQNEAQ. The CDR3 extends over 16 amino acids. This CDR3 reads CASSFIAGWDSYEQYF. The DNA for the CDR3 is TGTGCCAGCAGCTTTATAGCGGGGTGGGACTCCTACGAGCAGTACTTC. The variable domain in full, with the rest retrieved from reference TRBV7-8 and TRBJ2-7, is GAGVSQSPRYKVAKRGQDVALRCDPISGHVSLFWYQQALGQGPEFLTYFQNEAQLDKSGLPSDRFFAERPEGSVSTLKIQRTQQEDSAVYLCASSFIAGWDSYEQYFGPGTRLTVT.

This clone was picked up one time. The rearrangement joins TRBV5-1 to TRBJ2-7, with D possibly TRBD1 on 6 matching bases. Trimming shortened V by 2 bases and J by 3 bases, and 18 bases separated the two germline ends. Germline CDR1 is SGHRS and CDR2 is YFSETQ. The CDR3 runs to 16 residues. CDR3 DNA: TGCGCCAGCAGCTTCGGTCAGGGGTGGGACAACTACGAGCAGTACTTC. This sequence encodes CASSFGQGWDNYEQYF.

This rearrangement joins TRBV5-1 to TRBJ2-1; 8 nucleotides match TRBD2. The germline V gene has CDR1 SGHRS and CDR2 YFSETQ. V gave up 4 bases and J gave up 8 bases; unmatched junction bases: 14. There are 16 residues in the CDR3. Written as DNA, the CDR3 is TGCGCCAGCAGCCCCGGCCGGGGGGGTGATTACGATGAGCAGTTCTTC. Translation: CASSPGRGGDYDEQFF.

The genes are TRBV28 and TRBJ1-2; weak D call: TRBD1 (5 bases). There are 12 residues in the CDR3. Between the trimmed V and J ends, which lost 5 bases and 7 bases, there was a span of 11 bases. From germline, CDR1 is MDHEN and CDR2 SYDVKM. The CDR3 DNA is TGTGCCAGCAGTGCTCAGGGCCTTGGCTACACCTTC. Its translation: CASSAQGLGYTF.

This chain uses TRBV7-9 with TRBJ1-1; D unresolved. CDR3 length: 14 amino acids. The germline V gene encodes CDR1 SEHNR and CDR2 FQNEAQ (reference sequence). Trimming took 1 base from V and 1 from J, leaving 7 bases between them. The CDR3 sequence: CASSLVRQNTEAFF. DNA for the CDR3: TGTGCCAGCAGCTTAGTGAGACAGAACACTGAAGCTTTCTTT.

The gene calls are TRBV4-3 and TRBJ2-7; no reliable D call. Germline lookup yields CDR1 LGHNA and CDR2 YSLEER. The V and J ends lost 1 base and 0 bases respectively, with 10 bases between them. The length of the CDR3 is 15 residues. The CDR3 DNA is TGCGCCAGCAGCCAAGGGGCCGTTGGCTCCTACGAGCAGTACTTC. Translated: CASSQGAVGSYEQYF.

The chain is built from TRBV5-6 and TRBJ1-1; D is possibly TRBD1 (5 bases). The length of the CDR3 is 15 residues. CDR1 and CDR2 from the germline V gene are SGHDT and YYEEEE. Trimming removed 0 bases at V and 4 bases at J, with 13 bases between. The CDR3 coding sequence is TGTGCCAGCAGCTTGGACCCCAGGGTTGGCACTGAAGCTTTCTTT. This gives the protein CASSLDPRVGTEAFF.

CDR3 in DNA: TGTGCCAGCAGCTTAGCAACAACGGGCGAGCAGTACTTC. Protein sequence: CASSLATTGEQYF. This sequence joins TRBV11-2 and TRBJ2-7; D remains ambiguous. The germline CDR1 and CDR2 sequences are SGHAT and FQNNGV. Between the trimmed V and J ends, which lost 1 base and 6 bases, there was a span of 10 bases. The CDR3 length is 13 residues.

V and J are TRBV29-1 and TRBJ1-2; perhaps TRBD1 as D (6 bases). Germline V gene data show CDR1 as SQVTM and CDR2 as ANQGSEA. The CDR3 runs 14 residues. Between the trimmed V and J ends, which lost 6 bases and 6 bases, there was a span of 20 bases. The CDR3 DNA reads as TGCAGCGTCGCCGGACAGACACACGGCGATGGCTACACCTTC. Protein product: CSVAGQTHGDGYTF.

The chain combines TRBV27 with TRBJ1-1; weak D call: TRBD1 (5 bases). The CDR3 has 14 residues. The germline V gene has CDR1 MNHEY and CDR2 SMNVEV (reference sequence). V was trimmed by 6 bases and J by 3 bases, leaving 14 bases between them. In DNA, the CDR3 is TGTGCCAGCAGGCCGACGGGGGAGGACACTGAAGCTTTCTTT. It specifies CASRPTGEDTEAFF.

This chain connects TRBV6-6 to TRBJ1-2, with D maybe TRBD1 (6 bases). This CDR3 comprises 13 residues. V lost 9 bases, J lost 11 bases, and 22 bases lay in between. Germline values: CDR1 MNHNY, CDR2 SVGAGI (reference sequence). The CDR3 nucleotides are TGTGCCAGTACCCCAAAAGAGGACAGAGGGTACACCTTC. Its protein is CASTPKEDRGYTF.